These T cell receptor beta chains were read from a single sample in a study of T cell responses to AZD1222 COVID-19 vaccine. Clones were read by immunoSEQ multiplex PCR, and TCRdb kept only the in-frame ones, dropping some. The table includes some 130,000 clones, 92% detected once. The source was peripheral blood, collected 28 days after the second AZD1222 dose. The receptors here all came from an adult who received the AZD1222 COVID-19 vaccine. Both conserved end residues are part of each CDR3.

v_call cdr3_aa
TRBV2 CASSAGTSGSQETQYF
TRBV7-9 CASSLDSHQPQHF
TRBV28 CASSLTVLNTEAFF
TRBV5-6 CASSLLGSGHQPQHF
TRBV20-1 CSASKGTGTYEQYF
TRBV5-1 CASSRLPTNPEPYTF
TRBV27 CASSYREGQPQHF
TRBV29-1 CSVVPYGNSPYGYTF
TRBV27 CASRDHGSQPQHF
TRBV24-1 CATSDPRQGSYGYTF
TRBV19 CASSLLAGYGYTF
TRBV6-6 CASRAAGASEKLFF
TRBV18 CASSPSEGYAPLHF
TRBV7-8 CASSPTLKYRELTTLSGQFF
TRBV4-3 CASSQLTGGYGYTF
TRBV19 CASSIDWGGEQYF
TRBV19 CASRTSGGQETQYF
TRBV7-9 CASSPRGQGSSYNEQFF
TRBV28 CASSLTLQGAYEQYF
TRBV27 CASSFGPHTDTQYF
TRBV5-1 CASSLATGTGQNSPLHF
TRBV13 CASSLWGRGLPITIYF
TRBV15 CATSRGRMARETQYF
TRBV19 CASSEKGSPYGYTF
TRBV7-9 CASSLDGRINYGYTF
TRBV9 CASSTGRQKGNTEAFF
TRBV28 CASSFGSGNTIYF
TRBV6-5 CASSYSTLGAYEQYF
TRBV28 CASSLRLQGREKLFF
TRBV6-1 CASSEGFTLTSYEQYF
TRBV5-6 CASSAPLSPTSTNEKLFF
TRBV12-3/TRBV12-4 CASSWGLDGYTF
TRBV28 CASSSGQGTYNEQFF
TRBV6-2/TRBV6-3 CASSKDTSGYQPQHF